The 3 T cell receptor beta chains reported below all come from one sample, sequenced in a study of control samples from healthy donors and cancer patients. Profiled with immunoSEQ multiplex PCR; TCRdb holds only in-frame clones, not every one. In the table there are about 150,000 clones, 85% to 95% of which are singletons. The sample consisted of blood. These receptors were obtained from a man over 45 in good health.

The chain is built from TRBV7-9 and TRBJ1-3; no clear D gene. V was clipped by 2 bases and J by 3 bases, with 11 bases between them. This CDR3 comprises 15 residues. Germline loops: CDR1 SEHNR, CDR2 FQNEAQ (reference sequence). In nucleotides, the CDR3 is TGTGCCAGCAGCTTACCTCCGGGAGGTGGAAACACCATATATTTT. Amino acids: CASSLPPGGGNTIYF.

The rearrangement links TRBV28 to TRBJ2-3; 9 nucleotides align to TRBD2. V lost 4 bases and J lost 1; bases outside the gene matches: 6. Per the germline V gene, CDR1 is MDHEN and CDR2 is SYDVKM. The CDR3 is 16 amino acids. The CDR3: CASSSQRLAGTDTQYF. DNA for the CDR3: TGTGCCAGCAGTTCCCAGCGACTAGCGGGCACAGATACGCAGTATTTT.

J is TRBJ1-4 and V is TRBV28; a possible D gene is TRBD1 (6 bases). V lost 6 bases and J lost 6, with 17 bases in between. The V gene's germline CDR1 is MDHEN and CDR2 SYDVKM. The CDR3 is made up of 15 amino acids. The CDR3 sequence: CASRRASGDDEKLFF. For the CDR3, the DNA is TGTGCCAGCAGGCGAGCATCAGGGGATGATGAAAAACTGTTTTTT.